The clone carrying this T cell receptor (beta chain) was observed once. The data were taken from a study of T cell changes during pregnancy in multiple sclerosis. Produced via immunoSEQ multiplex PCR; TCRdb's table is partial and in-frame only. The sample includes around 80,000 clones, about 90% of them seen just once. The CDR3 has 14 amino acids. CDR1 is SGHRS and CDR2 is YFSETQ in the germline V gene. Trimming left V 2 bases short and J 2 bases short, with 8 bases between. This chain connects TRBV5-1 to TRBJ2-1; TRBD2 is a possible D gene (5 bases). The TCR comes from a female donor with multiple sclerosis, enrolled in a pregnancy study. Here the sequenced sample was peripheral blood, taken before pregnancy. As DNA, the CDR3 is TGCGCCAGCAGCTTATCGACTACCTACAATGAGCAGTTCTTC. Protein product: CASSLSTTYNEQFF.